This T cell receptor (beta chain) appears in the sequencing data of a study of blood T cell repertoires in COVID-19. Original processing methods: Reference gene primer amplification gave nucleated cell count estimates. The assay was immunoSEQ multiplex PCR, and TCRdb's table has in-frame clones only and misses some. V, J and clone size are those of that table, while D and trimming were read from the DNA. This table has about 670,000 clones, 85% to 90% appearing once. Germline V gene sequence: CDR1 SNHLY, CDR2 FYNNEI. V dropped 1 base and J dropped 9 bases, with 13 bases sitting between them. CDR3 size: 14 residues.

This clonotype originated in a woman aged 18 to 35 with acute or convalescent COVID-19. Material for sequencing was peripheral blood. The chain employs TRBV2 and TRBJ1-5; D might be TRBD1 (5 bases). CDR3 residues: CASSEESAGRPQHF. The CDR3 nucleotides read TGTGCCAGCAGTGAAGAATCGGCGGGGCGGCCCCAGCATTTT.